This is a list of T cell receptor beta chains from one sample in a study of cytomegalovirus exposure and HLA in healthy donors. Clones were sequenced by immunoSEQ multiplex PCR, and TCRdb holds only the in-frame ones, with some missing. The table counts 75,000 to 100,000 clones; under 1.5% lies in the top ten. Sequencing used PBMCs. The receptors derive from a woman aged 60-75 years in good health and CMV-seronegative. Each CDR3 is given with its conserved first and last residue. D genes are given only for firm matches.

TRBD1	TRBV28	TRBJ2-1	CASSPPGQGPGVQFF	TGTGCCAGCAGTCCCCCTGGACAGGGCCCGGGAGTACAGTTCTTC
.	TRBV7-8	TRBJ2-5	CASRDVEGYIVETQYF	TGTGCCAGCAGGGACGTGGAGGGCTATATCGTAGAGACCCAGTACTTC
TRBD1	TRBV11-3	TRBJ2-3	CASSLGGQGEDTQYF	TGTGCCAGCAGCTTAGGGGGACAGGGTGAAGATACGCAGTATTTT
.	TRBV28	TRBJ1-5	CASSLFGLDQPQHF	TGTGCCAGCAGTTTATTCGGGTTGGATCAGCCCCAGCATTTT
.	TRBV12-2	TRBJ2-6	CASRHPLTGRSLSGANVLTF	TGTGCAAGTCGCCACCCTCTGACAGGAAGATCGCTCTCTGGGGCCAACGTCCTGACTTTC
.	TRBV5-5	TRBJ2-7	CASSLEAVDSYEQYF	TGTGCCAGCAGCTTGGAAGCGGTTGATTCCTACGAGCAGTACTTC
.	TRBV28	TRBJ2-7	CASSAPAASYEQYF	TGTGCCAGCAGTGCACCGGCGGCTTCCTACGAGCAGTACTTC
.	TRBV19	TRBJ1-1	CASILGEGAFF	TGTGCCAGTATTCTTGGGGAGGGAGCTTTCTTT
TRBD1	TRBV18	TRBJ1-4	CASSPWGPGTGAFLEKLFF	TGTGCCAGCTCACCCTGGGGCCCAGGGACAGGGGCTTTTTTGGAAAAACTGTTTTTT
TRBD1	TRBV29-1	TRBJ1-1	CSVAVRDRETEAFF	TGCAGCGTCGCCGTGCGGGACAGGGAAACAGAAGCTTTCTTT
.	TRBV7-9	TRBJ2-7	CASSLTTGSYEQYF	TGTGCCAGCAGCTTAACAACGGGCTCCTACGAGCAGTACTTC
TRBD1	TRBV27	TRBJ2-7	CASSLKGQGAYYEQYF	TGTGCCAGCAGTTTAAAGGGACAGGGGGCTTACTACGAGCAGTACTTC
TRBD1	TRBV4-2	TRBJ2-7	CASSQDPGTGNEQYF	TGTGCCAGCAGCCAAGACCCCGGGACAGGAAACGAGCAGTACTTC
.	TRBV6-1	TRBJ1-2	CASSDLGSNYGYTF	TGTGCCAGCAGTGACCTCGGGAGTAACTATGGCTACACCTTC
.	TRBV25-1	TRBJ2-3	CASSPMDNSNTDTQYF	TGTGCCAGCAGCCCAATGGATAACAGCAACACAGATACGCAGTATTTT
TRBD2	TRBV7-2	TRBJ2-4	CASSPRTSGKNIQYF	TGTGCCAGCAGCCCCCGGACTAGCGGGAAGAACATTCAGTACTTC
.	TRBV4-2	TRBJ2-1	CASSQDLTSGSYNEQFF	TGTGCCAGCAGCCAAGATCTGACGAGCGGCTCCTACAATGAGCAGTTCTTC
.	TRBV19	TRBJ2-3	CASSIRPGGTDTQYF	TGTGCCAGTAGTATACGTCCGGGGGGCACAGATACGCAGTATTTT
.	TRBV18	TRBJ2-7	CASSPTSSKVYEQYF	TGTGCCAGCTCGCCTACTAGCTCCAAAGTCTACGAGCAGTACTTC
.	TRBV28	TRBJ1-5	CASSTDSGVNQPQHF	TGTGCCAGCAGCACTGACAGCGGGGTCAATCAGCCCCAGCATTTT
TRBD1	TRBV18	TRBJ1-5	CASSPGTGPAGQPQHF	TGTGCCAGCTCACCGGGGACAGGGCCTGCGGGTCAGCCCCAGCATTTT
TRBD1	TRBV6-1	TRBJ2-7	CASSVPGQGYEQYF	TGTGCCAGCAGTGTACCGGGACAGGGGTACGAGCAGTACTTC
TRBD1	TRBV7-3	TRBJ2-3	CASSLTQGAADTQYF	TGTGCCAGCAGCTTAACCCAGGGGGCCGCAGATACGCAGTATTTT
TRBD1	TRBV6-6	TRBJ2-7	CASSYSGQGGHEQYF	TGTGCCAGCAGTTACTCGGGACAGGGAGGTCACGAGCAGTACTTC
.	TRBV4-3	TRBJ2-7	CANKDSRSEQYF	TGCGCCAACAAGGACTCCCGCAGCGAGCAGTACTTC
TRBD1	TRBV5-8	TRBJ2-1	CASSLLDRGNEQFF	TGTGCCAGCAGCTTGCTGGACAGGGGCAATGAGCAGTTCTTC
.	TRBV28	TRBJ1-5	CASSPGGVNQPQHF	TGTGCCAGCAGCCCCGGGGGGGTTAATCAGCCCCAGCATTTT
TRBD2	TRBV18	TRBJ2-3	CASSRGTRTSTDTQYF	TGTGCCAGCTCAAGAGGGACTAGAACTAGCACAGATACGCAGTATTTT
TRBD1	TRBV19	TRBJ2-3	CASSFRRGDRGSATQYF	TGTGCCAGTAGTTTTCGCCGAGGAGACAGGGGAAGCGCTACGCAGTATTTT
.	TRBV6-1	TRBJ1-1	CASSESGRGAFF	TGTGCCAGCAGTGAATCTGGGCGGGGAGCTTTCTTT
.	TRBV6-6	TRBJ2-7	CASSYVRATDYEQYF	TGTGCCAGCAGTTACGTGCGGGCCACGGATTACGAGCAGTACTTC
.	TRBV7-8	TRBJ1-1	CASSGPWGDTEAFF	TGTGCCAGCAGCGGGCCTTGGGGCGACACTGAAGCTTTCTTT
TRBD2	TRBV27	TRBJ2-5	CASSFLAGDRETQYF	TGTGCCAGCAGTTTTCTAGCGGGAGATAGAGAGACCCAGTACTTC
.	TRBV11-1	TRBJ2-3	CASSLQVSASTDTQYF	TGTGCCAGCAGCTTACAGGTTAGCGCGAGCACAGATACGCAGTATTTT
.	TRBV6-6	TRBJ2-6	CASTSSGANVLTF	TGTGCCAGCACCAGTTCTGGGGCCAACGTCCTGACTTTC
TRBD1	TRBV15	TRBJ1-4	CATSRDMTGLEKLFF	TGTGCCACCAGCAGAGATATGACAGGGTTAGAAAAACTGTTTTTT
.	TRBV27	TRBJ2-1	CASSLEPLERTSYNEQFF	TGTGCCAGCAGTTTAGAACCCCTCGAGCGGACTTCCTACAATGAGCAGTTCTTC
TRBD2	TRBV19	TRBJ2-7	CASSRAGRSSYEQYF	TGTGCCAGTAGTAGAGCGGGGAGGAGCTCCTACGAGCAGTACTTC